This passage covers 5 T cell receptor beta chains from one sample sequenced in a study of T cell repertoires in cytomegalovirus infection. TCRdb re-derived calls from the reads in MiXCR, one entry per CDR3 protein. The top ten clones hold approximately 12% of a sample with hundreds of thousands of distinct CDR3 sequences, 17% of them seen once. The sample consisted of PBMCs. These receptors came from a human donor in good health (CMV status not recorded). Some clones in this sample may be carry-over from other donors' samples.

The chain recombines TRBV5-8 with TRBJ1-5, with D perhaps matching TRBD1 (6 bases). Per germline, CDR1 SGHTS and CDR2 YDEGEE. The ends were cut back, 3 bases at V and 2 bases at J, with 12 bases in the middle. CDR3 size: 15 residues. In DNA, the CDR3 is TGTGCCAGCAGCTCCCCAGGGGCAGGCAATCAGCCCCAGCATTTT. Its protein product is CASSSPGAGNQPQHF. The whole variable domain, filled in from reference TRBV5-8 and TRBJ1-5, reads EAGVTQSPTHLIKTRGQQATLRCSPISGHTSVYWYQQALGLGLQFLLWYDEGEERNRGNFPPRFSGRQFPNYSSELNVNALELEDSALYLCASSSPGAGNQPQHFGDGTRLSIL.

This clonotype was detected a few times. This sequence joins TRBV5-4 and TRBJ1-3; D ambiguous. This CDR3 is 15 amino acids long. Germline V gene data show CDR1 as SGHNT and CDR2 as YYREEE (reference sequence). With 1 base removed from V and 0 bases from J, the gap between germline ends came to 8 bases. The CDR3 region is CASSLIRDSGNTIYF. In nucleotides, the CDR3 is TGTGCCAGCAGCTTGATAAGGGACTCTGGAAACACCATATATTTT. The variable domain in full, completed from reference TRBV5-4 and TRBJ1-3, reads ETGVTQSPTHLIKTRGQQVTLRCSSQSGHNTVSWYQQALGQGPQFIFQYYREEENGRGNFPPRFSGLQFPNYSSELNVNALELDDSALYLCASSLIRDSGNTIYFGEGSWLTVV.

This chain joins TRBV4-1 and TRBJ1-2, with 7 bases aligning to TRBD1. Germline V lookup: CDR1 MGHRA, CDR2 YSYEKL. Trimming cost V 0 bases and J 4 bases; bases outside gene matches: 11. This CDR3 region has 17 residues. CDR3 DNA: TGCGCCAGCAGCCAAGATCACGAGACAGGGAACTTCTATGGCTACACCTTC. Amino acid sequence: CASSQDHETGNFYGYTF.

The CDR3 DNA sequence: TGCAGCGTCGCCCCAGGGGAGGCCTATGGCTACACCTTC. Protein sequence: CSVAPGEAYGYTF. The chain combines TRBV29-1 with TRBJ1-2; maybe TRBD1 (6 bases). CDR3 length equals 13 residues. Per germline, CDR1 SQVTM and CDR2 ANQGSEA. V shed 6 bases and J shed 4 bases, with 15 bases lying between them.

The chain couples TRBV24-1 to TRBJ2-3; D gene uncertain. Trimming took 4 bases from V and 2 from J, leaving 0 bases between them. This CDR3 is built from 11 residues. Germline-derived CDR1 and CDR2 are KGHDR and SFDVKD. The CDR3 region is CATSDTDTQYF. CDR3 coding DNA: TGTGCCACCAGTGACACAGATACGCAGTATTTT.